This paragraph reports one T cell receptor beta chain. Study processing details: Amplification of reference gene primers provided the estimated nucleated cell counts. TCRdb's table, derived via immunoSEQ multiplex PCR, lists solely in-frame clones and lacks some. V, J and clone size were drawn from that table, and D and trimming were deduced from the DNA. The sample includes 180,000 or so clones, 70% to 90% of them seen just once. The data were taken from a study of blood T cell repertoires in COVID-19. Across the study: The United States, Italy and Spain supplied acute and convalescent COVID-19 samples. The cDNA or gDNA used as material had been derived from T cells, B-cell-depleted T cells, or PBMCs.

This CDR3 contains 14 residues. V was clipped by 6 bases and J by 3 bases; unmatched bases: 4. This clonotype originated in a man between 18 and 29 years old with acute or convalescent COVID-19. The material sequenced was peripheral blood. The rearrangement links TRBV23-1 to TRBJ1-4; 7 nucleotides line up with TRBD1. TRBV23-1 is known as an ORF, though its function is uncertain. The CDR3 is CASSETGSNEKLFF. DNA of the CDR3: TGCGCCAGCAGCGAGACAGGGTCTAATGAAAAACTGTTTTTT.